Detailed here is one T cell receptor (beta chain). Its antigen is still unknown. This sample is part of a study of cytomegalovirus exposure and HLA in healthy donors. It was with 60 Vbeta and 13 Jbeta primers that the PCR ran. This table comes from immunoSEQ multiplex PCR, and its TCRdb copy is limited to in-frame clones, with some not included. The sample carries about 200,000 clones, around 80% recorded once. Study-wide points: Within a later analysis, the majority of CMV-associated TCR beta chains appeared HLA-restricted.

Germline V gene sequence: CDR1 SGHRS, CDR2 YFSETQ. This CDR3 spans 13 amino acids. At collection, donors were nominally healthy, but unrecorded immune exposures were probable. The sequenced sample consisted of PBMCs. The sequence was obtained from a middle-aged man in good health and CMV-seronegative. This sequence joins TRBV5-1 and TRBJ2-5; possibly TRBD2 for D (5 bases). The last part of the DNA fits TRBJ2-7 better; the J call may be wrong. CDR3 in DNA: TGCGCCAGCAGACCGGTGGGGAGCGACGAGCAGTACTTC. Encoded protein: CASRPVGSDEQYF.